This T cell receptor (beta chain) comes out of a study of blood T cell repertoires in COVID-19. Method: immunoSEQ multiplex PCR; TCRdb's copy keeps in-frame clones and lacks some. Seen here are about 200,000 clones, 85% observed once, and the top ten hold 4% to 5%. J lost 3 bases, V lost 2 bases, and 3 bases had no gene match. The CDR3 has 14 amino acids. Germline CDR1 is LGHDT and CDR2 is YNNKEL (reference sequence). The receptor was derived from an elderly woman with acute or convalescent COVID-19. The chain carries TRBV3-1 (or the pseudogene TRBV3-2) and TRBJ1-1; 7 bases map to TRBD1. The specimen was peripheral blood. The CDR3 nucleotides read TGTGCCAGCAGCCAACCTGGGACAGACACTGAAGCTTTCTTT. Translating it yields CASSQPGTDTEAFF.